Each of the 15 T cell receptor beta chains below was sequenced from the same sample in a study of cytomegalovirus exposure and HLA in healthy donors. The protocol was immunoSEQ multiplex PCR, while the TCRdb copy is restricted to in-frame clones and leaves out a portion. The sample shows about 160,000 clones, just under 90% of them seen only once. The sequencing input was PBMCs. These receptors all come from a woman younger than 35 in good health and CMV-seropositive.

The rearrangement links TRBV5-4 to TRBJ2-1; D gene uncertain. Germline lookup yields CDR1 SGHNT and CDR2 YYREEE (reference sequence). The CDR3 is 15 residues long. Trimming took 4 bases from V and 0 from J, leaving 11 bases between them. The chain's CDR3 is CASSDRRSSYNEQFF. The CDR3 nucleotides are TGTGCCAGCAGCGACCGTAGGAGCTCCTACAATGAGCAGTTCTTC.

The chain carries TRBV6-4 and TRBJ2-1, with 8 positions matching TRBD1. V shed 4 bases, J shed 4 bases, and the junction held 6 bases outside the gene matches. CDR3 length: 15 amino acids. CDR1 is MRHNA and CDR2 is SNTAGT in the germline V gene. This CDR3 is CASSAQGAVYNEQFF. The CDR3, as DNA: TGTGCCAGCAGTGCTCAGGGGGCAGTTTACAATGAGCAGTTCTTC.

The chain has TRBV30 and TRBJ2-7; tentatively, D is TRBD2 (6 bases). V was trimmed by 0 bases and J by 3 bases, leaving 9 bases between them. This CDR3 region has 13 residues. The germline gives CDR1 GTSNPN, CDR2 SVGIG (reference sequence). The CDR3 DNA sequence: TGTGCCTGGAGTGTAGTTAGCGGCTACGAGCAGTACTTC. Its translation: CAWSVVSGYEQYF.

The chain joins TRBV29-1 to TRBJ2-3; D remains ambiguous. The CDR3 runs to 10 residues. CDR1 is SQVTM and CDR2 is ANQGSEA in the germline V gene. V was pared by 7 bases and J by 4 bases, with 6 bases between. CDR3 region: CSDEADTQYF. The DNA of the CDR3 is TGCAGCGACGAGGCAGATACGCAGTATTTT.

The V call is TRBV19, the J call TRBJ2-7, with TRBD2 matching over 9 bases. V lost 3 bases and J lost 3; bases outside the gene matches: 9. The CDR3 is 16 residues long. Germline V gene sequence: CDR1 LNHDA, CDR2 SQIVND (reference sequence). CDR3 bases: TGTGCCAGTAGTATCGTCCTAGCGGGATATCGCTACGAGCAGTACTTC. Translation gives CASSIVLAGYRYEQYF.

The chain joins TRBV9 to TRBJ2-4; 14 nucleotides agree with TRBD2. V lost 4 bases, J lost 6 bases, and 6 bases stayed unmatched. CDR1 is SGDLS, CDR2 YYNGEE, per germline. CDR3 length: 16 amino acids. The CDR3 loop reads CASSPRGLAGANIQYF. Written as DNA, the CDR3 is TGTGCCAGCAGCCCCCGGGGACTAGCGGGAGCAAACATTCAGTACTTC.

This clone was seen at least ten times. The CDR3 reads CASSSQGQGEKLFF. CDR3 DNA sequence: TGTGCCAGCTCGTCGCAGGGGCAGGGTGAAAAACTGTTTTTT. The chain uses TRBV18 and TRBJ1-4, with D possibly being TRBD1 (6 bases). Germline V gene lookup returns CDR1 KGHSH and CDR2 LQKENI. V was pared by 6 bases and J by 7 bases, with 15 bases between. The CDR3 sequence is 14 residues long.

V and J are TRBV28 and TRBJ2-7, with 9 bases aligning to TRBD2. Germline CDR1 and CDR2: MDHEN and SYDVKM. The CDR3 length is 15 residues. V shed 5 bases and J 4 bases; nucleotides not matched to a gene: 9. The CDR3 is CASSEPSGRSYEQYF. CDR3 nucleotides: TGTGCCAGCAGTGAACCGAGCGGGAGGTCTTACGAGCAGTACTTC.

The chain couples TRBV19 to TRBJ2-3; possible D gene TRBD2, 5 bases. The CDR3 is 13 amino acids. CDR1 and CDR2 (germline): LNHDA, SQIVND (reference sequence). The ends were cut back, 10 bases at V and 1 base at J, with 12 bases in the middle. The CDR3 region is CATRSGGTDTQYF. The CDR3 nucleotides read TGTGCCACCCGAAGCGGTGGCACAGATACGCAGTATTTT.

This chain uses TRBV27 with TRBJ1-2; D possibly corresponds to TRBD1 (6 bases). Germline CDR1 is MNHEY and CDR2 is SMNVEV (reference sequence). Trimming took off 6 bases at V and 8 bases at J, with 22 bases between the two ends. This CDR3 is built from 15 residues. CDR3 in amino acids: CASRTSGGGYWGYTF. CDR3 nucleotide sequence: TGTGCCAGCAGGACGAGTGGGGGCGGGTATTGGGGCTACACCTTC.

The V gene is TRBV5-6, the J gene TRBJ2-5; 7 positions agree with TRBD1. The V segment lost 4 bases and the J segment 7 bases; nucleotides outside the gene matches: 13. The V gene's germline CDR1 is SGHDT and CDR2 YYEEEE. There are 15 residues in the CDR3. The CDR3, as DNA: TGTGCCAGCAGCAAGGGGACAGCCTGGCCGGGGACCCAGTACTTC. Its translation is CASSKGTAWPGTQYF.

The rearrangement uses TRBV30 and TRBJ2-4; 11 bases match TRBD1. Germline loops: CDR1 GTSNPN, CDR2 SVGIG (reference sequence). The CDR3 contains 13 residues. The V gene end was trimmed by 5 bases and the J gene end by 8 bases; junction bases not matched to a gene: 5. CDR3 sequence reads: CAWGQGAKDIQYF. The CDR3, as DNA: TGTGCCTGGGGACAGGGGGCAAAGGACATTCAGTACTTC.

The rearrangement links TRBV4-3 to TRBJ2-1; 11 nucleotides align to TRBD2. V lost 0 bases, J lost 4 bases, and 2 bases stayed unmatched. The CDR3 is made up of 16 amino acids. Germline CDR1 and CDR2: LGHNA and YSLEER. The DNA of the CDR3 is TGCGCCAGCAGCCAAGAAATAGCGGGAGGGTACAATGAGCAGTTCTTC. Its protein product is CASSQEIAGGYNEQFF.

This clone was counted a few times. The V gene is TRBV7-9, the J gene TRBJ1-1; D is undetermined. Trimming stripped 1 base from V and 5 bases from J, with 11 bases between. The CDR3 runs 14 residues. The germline gives CDR1 SEHNR, CDR2 FQNEAQ (reference sequence). CDR3 loop: CASSLVGVGTEAFF. CDR3 sequence (DNA): TGTGCCAGCAGCTTAGTCGGGGTAGGGACTGAAGCTTTCTTT.

This rearrangement joins TRBV5-4 to TRBJ1-1; D gene ambiguous. The CDR3 has 12 amino acids. Germline assignment: CDR1 SGHNT and CDR2 YYREEE (reference sequence). V was shortened by 3 bases and J by 7 bases, with 10 bases between the two germline ends. The CDR3 DNA is TGTGCCAGCAGCTCCACTATGAGTGAAGCTTTCTTT. This sequence encodes CASSSTMSEAFF. The full variable domain, with the rest looked up from reference TRBV5-4 and TRBJ1-1, is ETGVTQSPTHLIKTRGQQVTLRCSSQSGHNTVSWYQQALGQGPQFIFQYYREEENGRGNFPPRFSGLQFPNYSSELNVNALELDDSALYLCASSSTMSEAFFGQGTRLTVV.